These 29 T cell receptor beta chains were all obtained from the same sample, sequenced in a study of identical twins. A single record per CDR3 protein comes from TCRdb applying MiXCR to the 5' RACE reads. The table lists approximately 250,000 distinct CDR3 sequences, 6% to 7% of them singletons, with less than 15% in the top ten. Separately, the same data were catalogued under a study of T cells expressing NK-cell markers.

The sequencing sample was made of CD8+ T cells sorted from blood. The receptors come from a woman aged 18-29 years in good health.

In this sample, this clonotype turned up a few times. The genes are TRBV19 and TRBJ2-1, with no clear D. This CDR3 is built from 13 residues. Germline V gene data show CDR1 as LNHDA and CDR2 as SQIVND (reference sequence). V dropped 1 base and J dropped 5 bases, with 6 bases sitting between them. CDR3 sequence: CASSIGPNNEQFF. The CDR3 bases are TGTGCCAGTAGTATAGGACCGAACAATGAGCAGTTCTTC. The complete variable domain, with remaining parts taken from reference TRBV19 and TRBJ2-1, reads DGGITQSPKYLFRKEGQNVTLSCEQNLNHDAMYWYRQDPGQGLRLIYYSQIVNDFQKGDIAEGYSVSREKKESFPLTVTSAQKNPTAFYLCASSIGPNNEQFFGPGTRLTVL.

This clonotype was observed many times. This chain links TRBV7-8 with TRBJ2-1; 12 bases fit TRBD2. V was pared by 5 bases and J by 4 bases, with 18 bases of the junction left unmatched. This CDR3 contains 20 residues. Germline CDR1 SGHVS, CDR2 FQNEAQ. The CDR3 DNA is TGTGCCAGCAGCCAGGATAACCGGAAGACTAGCGGGAGAACGTACAATGAGCAGTTCTTC. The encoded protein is CASSQDNRKTSGRTYNEQFF.

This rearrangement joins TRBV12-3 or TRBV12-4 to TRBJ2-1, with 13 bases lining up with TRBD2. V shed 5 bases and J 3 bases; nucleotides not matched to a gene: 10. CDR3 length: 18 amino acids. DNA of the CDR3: TGTGCCAGCAGTGTTACCCGGACTAGCGGGGGTTTCTACAATGAGCAGTTCTTC. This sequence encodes CASSVTRTSGGFYNEQFF.

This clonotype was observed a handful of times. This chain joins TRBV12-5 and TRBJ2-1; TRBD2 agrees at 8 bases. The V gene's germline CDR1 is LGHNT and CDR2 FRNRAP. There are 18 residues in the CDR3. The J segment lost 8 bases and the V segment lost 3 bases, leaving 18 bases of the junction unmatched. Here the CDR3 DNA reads TGTGCTAGTGGTTTTCGGGCAGGGGCCGGGAGGGCCATCGATGAGCAGTTCTTC. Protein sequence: CASGFRAGAGRAIDEQFF. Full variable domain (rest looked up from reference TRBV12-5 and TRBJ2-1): DARVTQTPRHKVTEMGQEVTMRCQPILGHNTVFWYRQTMMQGLELLAYFRNRAPLDDSGMPKDRFSAEMPDATLATLKIQPSEPRDSAVYFCASGFRAGAGRAIDEQFFGPGTRLTVL.

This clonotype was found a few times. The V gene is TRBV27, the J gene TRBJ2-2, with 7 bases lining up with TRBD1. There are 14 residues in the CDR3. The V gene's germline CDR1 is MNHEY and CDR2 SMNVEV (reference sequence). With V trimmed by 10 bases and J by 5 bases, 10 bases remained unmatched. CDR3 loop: CATKASGGTGELFF. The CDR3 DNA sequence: TGTGCCACCAAGGCGTCAGGGGGAACCGGGGAGCTGTTTTTT.

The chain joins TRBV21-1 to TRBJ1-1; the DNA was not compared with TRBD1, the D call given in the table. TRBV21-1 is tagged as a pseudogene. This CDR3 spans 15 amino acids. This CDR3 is CASSKRDRGDTEAFF. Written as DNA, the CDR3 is TGTGCCAGCAGCAAACGTGACAGGGGGGACACTGAAGCTTTCTTT.

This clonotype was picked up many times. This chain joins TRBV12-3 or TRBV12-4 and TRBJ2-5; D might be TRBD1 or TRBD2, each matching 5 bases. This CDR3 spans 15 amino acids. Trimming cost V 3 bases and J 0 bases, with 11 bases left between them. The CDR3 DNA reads TGTGCCAGCAGTTTTCCGGGGCCTAACCAAGAGACCCAGTACTTC. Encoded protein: CASSFPGPNQETQYF.

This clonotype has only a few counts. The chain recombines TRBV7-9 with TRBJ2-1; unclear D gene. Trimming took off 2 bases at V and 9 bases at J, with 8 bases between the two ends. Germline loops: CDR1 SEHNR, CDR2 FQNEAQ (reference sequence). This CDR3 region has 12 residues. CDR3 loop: CASSLSHPEQFF. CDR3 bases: TGTGCCAGCAGCTTATCCCACCCTGAGCAGTTCTTC.

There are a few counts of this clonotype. The CDR3: CAISTGTSGHTGELFF. In nucleotides, the CDR3 is TGTGCCATTTCAACTGGGACTAGCGGACACACCGGGGAGCTGTTTTTT. The genes are TRBV10-3 and TRBJ2-2; 11 bases line up with TRBD2. Looked up from germline, CDR1 is ENHRY and CDR2 is SYGVKD. The V gene end was trimmed by 9 bases and the J gene end by 3 bases; junction bases not matched to a gene: 9. The CDR3 is made up of 16 amino acids.

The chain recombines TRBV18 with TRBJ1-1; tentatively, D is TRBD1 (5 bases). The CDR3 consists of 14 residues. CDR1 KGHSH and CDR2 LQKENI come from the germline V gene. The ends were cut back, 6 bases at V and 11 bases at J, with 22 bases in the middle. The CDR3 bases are TGTGCCAGCTCCCCTCAGGAGCAGGGTAGCGGGGCTTTCTTT. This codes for CASSPQEQGSGAFF.

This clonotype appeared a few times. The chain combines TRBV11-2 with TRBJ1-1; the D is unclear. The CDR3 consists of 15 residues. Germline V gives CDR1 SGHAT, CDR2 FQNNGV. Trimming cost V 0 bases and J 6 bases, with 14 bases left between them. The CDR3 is CASSLEARARAEAFF. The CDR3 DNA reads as TGTGCCAGCAGCTTAGAGGCGAGGGCGAGAGCTGAAGCTTTCTTT.

The DNA of the CDR3 is TGCGCCAGCAGCCAAGATCCCGATTACGAGCAGTACTTC. This encodes CASSQDPDYEQYF. V gene TRBV4-1 combines with J gene TRBJ2-7; no clear D gene. Looked up from germline, CDR1 is MGHRA and CDR2 is YSYEKL. This CDR3 contains 13 residues. The V gene lost 0 bases and the J gene lost 4 bases, with 7 bases spanning the gap.

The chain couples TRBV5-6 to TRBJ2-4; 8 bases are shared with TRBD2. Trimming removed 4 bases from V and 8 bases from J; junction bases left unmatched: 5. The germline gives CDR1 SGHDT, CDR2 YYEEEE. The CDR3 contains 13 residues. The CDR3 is CASSKGLGDIQYF. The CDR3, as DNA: TGTGCCAGCAGCAAGGGACTAGGGGACATTCAGTACTTC.

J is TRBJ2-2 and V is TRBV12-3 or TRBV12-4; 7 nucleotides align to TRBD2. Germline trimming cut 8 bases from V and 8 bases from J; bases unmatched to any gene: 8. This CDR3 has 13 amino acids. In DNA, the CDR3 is TGTGCCAGCTTGGAGGCGGGAGCGGGGGAGCTGTTTTTT. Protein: CASLEAGAGELFF.

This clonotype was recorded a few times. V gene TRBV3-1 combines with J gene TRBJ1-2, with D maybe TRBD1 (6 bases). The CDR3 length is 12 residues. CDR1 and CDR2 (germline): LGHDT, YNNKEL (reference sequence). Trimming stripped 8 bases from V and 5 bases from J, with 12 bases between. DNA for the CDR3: TGTGCCAGCTCGGGGGGGCGTTATGGCTACACCTTC. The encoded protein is CASSGGRYGYTF.

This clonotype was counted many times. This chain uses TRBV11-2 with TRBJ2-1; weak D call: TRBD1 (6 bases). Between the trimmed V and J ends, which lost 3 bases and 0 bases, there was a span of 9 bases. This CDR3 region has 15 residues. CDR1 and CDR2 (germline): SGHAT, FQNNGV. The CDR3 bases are TGTGCCAGCAGCTTCGACAGGAGCTCCTACAATGAGCAGTTCTTC. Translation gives CASSFDRSSYNEQFF.

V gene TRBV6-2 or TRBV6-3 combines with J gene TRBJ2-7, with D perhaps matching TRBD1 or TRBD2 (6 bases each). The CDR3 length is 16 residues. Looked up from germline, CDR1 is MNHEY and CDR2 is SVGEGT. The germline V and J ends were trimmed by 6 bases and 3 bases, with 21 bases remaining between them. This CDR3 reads CASSSPRGVLLYEQYF. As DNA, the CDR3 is TGTGCCAGCAGCTCCCCTAGGGGGGTTCTCCTCTACGAGCAGTACTTC.

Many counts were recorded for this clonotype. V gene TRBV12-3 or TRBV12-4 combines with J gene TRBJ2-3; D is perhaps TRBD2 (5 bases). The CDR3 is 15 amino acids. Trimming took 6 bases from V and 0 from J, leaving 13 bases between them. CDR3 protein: CASSSEGTSTDTQYF. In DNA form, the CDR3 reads TGTGCCAGCAGCTCTGAGGGAACTAGCACAGATACGCAGTATTTT.

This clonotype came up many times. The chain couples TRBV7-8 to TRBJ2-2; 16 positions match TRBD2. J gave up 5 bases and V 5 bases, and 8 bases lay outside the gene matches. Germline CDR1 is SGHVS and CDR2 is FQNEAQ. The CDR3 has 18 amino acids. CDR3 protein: CASSPGTSGRAQTGELFF. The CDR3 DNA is TGTGCCAGCAGCCCCGGGACTAGCGGGAGGGCCCAAACCGGGGAGCTGTTTTTT.

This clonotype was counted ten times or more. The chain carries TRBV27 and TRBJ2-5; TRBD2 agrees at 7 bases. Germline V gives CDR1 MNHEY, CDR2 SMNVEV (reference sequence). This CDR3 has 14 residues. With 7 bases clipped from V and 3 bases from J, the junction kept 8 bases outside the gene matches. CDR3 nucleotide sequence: TGTGCCAGCACCCGAACGGGAGGTGAAGAGACCCAGTACTTC. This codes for CASTRTGGEETQYF.

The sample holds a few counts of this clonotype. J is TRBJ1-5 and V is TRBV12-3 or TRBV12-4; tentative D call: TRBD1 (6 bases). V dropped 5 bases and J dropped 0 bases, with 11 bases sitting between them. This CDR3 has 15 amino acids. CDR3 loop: CASSKGGYSNQPQHF. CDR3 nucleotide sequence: TGTGCCAGCAGTAAAGGGGGTTATAGCAATCAGCCCCAGCATTTT.

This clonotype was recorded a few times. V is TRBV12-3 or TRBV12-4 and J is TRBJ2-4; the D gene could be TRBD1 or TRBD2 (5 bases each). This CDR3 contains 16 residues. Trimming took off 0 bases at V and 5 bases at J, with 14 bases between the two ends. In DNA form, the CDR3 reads TGTGCCAGCAGTTTAGCGTTCGGGGACGGCCAAAACATTCAGTACTTC. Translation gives CASSLAFGDGQNIQYF.

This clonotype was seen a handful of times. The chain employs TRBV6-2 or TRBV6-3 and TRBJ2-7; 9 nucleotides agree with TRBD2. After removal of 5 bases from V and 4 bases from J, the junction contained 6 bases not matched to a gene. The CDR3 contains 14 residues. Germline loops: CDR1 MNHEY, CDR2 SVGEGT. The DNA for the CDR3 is TGTGCCAGCAGTCACCCTAGCGGGAAATACGAGCAGTACTTC. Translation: CASSHPSGKYEQYF.

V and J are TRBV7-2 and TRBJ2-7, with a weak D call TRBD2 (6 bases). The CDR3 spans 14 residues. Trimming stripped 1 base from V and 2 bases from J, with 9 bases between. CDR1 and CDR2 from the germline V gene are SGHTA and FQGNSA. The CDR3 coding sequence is TGTGCCAGCAGCTTAGGTACTAGCCCCTACGAGCAGTACTTC. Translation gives CASSLGTSPYEQYF. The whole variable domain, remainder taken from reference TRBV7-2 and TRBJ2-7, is GAGVSQSPSNKVTEKGKDVELRCDPISGHTALYWYRQSLGQGLEFLIYFQGNSAPDKSGLPSDRFSAERTGGSVSTLTIQRTQQEDSAVYLCASSLGTSPYEQYFGPGTRLTVT.

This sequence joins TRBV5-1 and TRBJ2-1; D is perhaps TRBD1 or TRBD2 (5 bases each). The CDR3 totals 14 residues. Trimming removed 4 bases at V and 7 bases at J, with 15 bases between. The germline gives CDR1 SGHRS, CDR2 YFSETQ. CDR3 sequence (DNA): TGCGCCAGCAGCCTGGGGGTGGGGCGGAATGAGCAGTTCTTC. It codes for CASSLGVGRNEQFF.

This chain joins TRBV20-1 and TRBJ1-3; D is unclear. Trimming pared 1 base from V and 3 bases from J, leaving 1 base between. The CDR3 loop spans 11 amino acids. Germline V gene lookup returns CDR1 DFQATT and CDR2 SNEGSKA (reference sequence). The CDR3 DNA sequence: TGCAGTGCTAGAGGTGGAAACACCATATATTTT. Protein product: CSARGGNTIYF.

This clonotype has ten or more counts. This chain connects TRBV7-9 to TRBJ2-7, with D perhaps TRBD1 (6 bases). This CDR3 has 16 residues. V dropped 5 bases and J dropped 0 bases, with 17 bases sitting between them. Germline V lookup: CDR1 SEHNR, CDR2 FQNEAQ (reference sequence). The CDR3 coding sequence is TGTGCCAGCAGCCTCCTACAGGGTACTTTCTCCTACGAGCAGTACTTC. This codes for CASSLLQGTFSYEQYF.

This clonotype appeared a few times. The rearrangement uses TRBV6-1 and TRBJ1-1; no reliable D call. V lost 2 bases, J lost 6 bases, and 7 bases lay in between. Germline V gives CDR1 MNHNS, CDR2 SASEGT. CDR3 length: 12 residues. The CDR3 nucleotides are TGTGCCAGCAGTGAATCTGGACCTGAAGCTTTCTTT. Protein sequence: CASSESGPEAFF.

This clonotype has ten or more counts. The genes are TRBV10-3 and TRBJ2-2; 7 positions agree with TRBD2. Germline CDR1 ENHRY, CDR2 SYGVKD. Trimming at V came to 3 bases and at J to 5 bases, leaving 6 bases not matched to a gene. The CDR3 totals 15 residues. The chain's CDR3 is CAISEERGGTGELFF. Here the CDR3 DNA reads TGTGCCATCAGTGAAGAGCGGGGAGGGACCGGGGAGCTGTTTTTT.